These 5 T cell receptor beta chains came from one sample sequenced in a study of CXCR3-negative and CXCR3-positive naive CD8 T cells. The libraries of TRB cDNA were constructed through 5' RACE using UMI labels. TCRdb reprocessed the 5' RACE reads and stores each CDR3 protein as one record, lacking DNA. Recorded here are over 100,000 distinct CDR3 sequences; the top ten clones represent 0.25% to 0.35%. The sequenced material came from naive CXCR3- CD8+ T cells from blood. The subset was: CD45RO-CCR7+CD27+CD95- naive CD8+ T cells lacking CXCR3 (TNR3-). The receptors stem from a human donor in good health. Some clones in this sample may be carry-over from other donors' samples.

The CDR3 here is CSVPDDGETQYF. The V gene is TRBV29-1, the J gene TRBJ2-5; the TRBD2 assignment by TCRdb is unverifiable without DNA. CDR1 and CDR2 from the germline V gene are SQVTM and ANQGSEA. The CDR3 totals 12 residues.

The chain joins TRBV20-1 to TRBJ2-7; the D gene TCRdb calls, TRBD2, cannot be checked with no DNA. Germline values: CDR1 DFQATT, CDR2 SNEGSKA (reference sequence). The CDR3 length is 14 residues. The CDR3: CSALLSSGPYEQYF.

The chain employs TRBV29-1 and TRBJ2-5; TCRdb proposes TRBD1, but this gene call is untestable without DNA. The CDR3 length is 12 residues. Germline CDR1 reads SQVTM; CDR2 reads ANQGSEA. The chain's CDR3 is CSVAGGEQTQYF.

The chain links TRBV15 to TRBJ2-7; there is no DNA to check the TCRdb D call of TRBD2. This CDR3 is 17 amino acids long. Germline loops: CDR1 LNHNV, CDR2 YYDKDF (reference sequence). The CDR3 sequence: CATSREWYGTPNGEQYF. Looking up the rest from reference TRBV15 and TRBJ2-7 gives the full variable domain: DAMVIQNPRYQVTQFGKPVTLSCSQTLNHNVMYWYQQKSSQAPKLLFHYYDKDFNNEADTPDNFQSRRPNTSFCFLDIRSPGLGDTAMYLCATSREWYGTPNGEQYFGPGTRLTVT.

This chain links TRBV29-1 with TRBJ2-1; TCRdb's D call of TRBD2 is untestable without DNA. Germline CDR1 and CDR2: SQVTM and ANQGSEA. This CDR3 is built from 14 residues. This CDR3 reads CSAPRTGSSGSAFF.